This T cell receptor (beta chain) was observed in a study of blood T cell repertoires in COVID-19. Looked up from germline, CDR1 is KGHDR and CDR2 is SFDVKD. This CDR3 has 13 residues. The V and J ends lost 12 bases and 6 bases respectively, with 14 bases between them. The protocol was immunoSEQ multiplex PCR, while the TCRdb copy is restricted to in-frame clones and leaves out a portion. The repertoire holds more than 300,000 clones, with 88% as singletons. Material: peripheral blood. This TCR was sampled from a woman in her 30s with COVID-19, enrolled during active disease. This rearrangement joins TRBV24-1 to TRBJ1-6; weak D call: TRBD1 (5 bases). CDR3 protein: CAAYPGRNSPLHF. The CDR3 nucleotides are TGTGCCGCCTACCCAGGGCGTAATTCACCCCTCCACTTT.